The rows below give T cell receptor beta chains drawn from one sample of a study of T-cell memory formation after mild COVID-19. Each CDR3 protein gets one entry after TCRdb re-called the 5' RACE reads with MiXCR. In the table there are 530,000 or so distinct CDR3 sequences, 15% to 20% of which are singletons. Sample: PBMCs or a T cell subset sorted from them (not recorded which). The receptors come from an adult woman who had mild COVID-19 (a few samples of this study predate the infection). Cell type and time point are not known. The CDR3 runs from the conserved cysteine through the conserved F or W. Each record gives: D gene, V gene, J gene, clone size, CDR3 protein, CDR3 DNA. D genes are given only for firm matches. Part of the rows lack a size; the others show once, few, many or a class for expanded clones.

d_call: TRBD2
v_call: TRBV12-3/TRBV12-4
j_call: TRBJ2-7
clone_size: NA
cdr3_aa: CASSLSYLGTRGYEQYF
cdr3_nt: TGTGCCAGCAGTTTATCCTACCTCGGGACTAGGGGCTACGAGCAGTACTTC

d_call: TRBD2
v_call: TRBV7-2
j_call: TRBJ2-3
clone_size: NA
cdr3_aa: CASSLAAGVRTDTQYF
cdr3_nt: TGTGCCAGCAGCTTAGCGGCGGGAGTTCGGACAGATACGCAGTATTTT

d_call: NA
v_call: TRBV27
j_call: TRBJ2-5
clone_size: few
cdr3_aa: CASSLKGIGETQYF
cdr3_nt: TGTGCCAGCAGTTTGAAGGGAATAGGAGAGACCCAGTACTTC

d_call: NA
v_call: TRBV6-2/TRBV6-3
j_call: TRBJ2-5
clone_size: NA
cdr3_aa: CASRQGGETQYF
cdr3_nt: TGTGCCAGCCGTCAGGGAGGTGAGACCCAGTACTTC

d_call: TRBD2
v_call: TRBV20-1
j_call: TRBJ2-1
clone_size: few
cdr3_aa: CSAREPGTSVYNEQFF
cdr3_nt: TGCAGTGCTAGGGAACCCGGGACTAGCGTCTACAATGAGCAGTTCTTC

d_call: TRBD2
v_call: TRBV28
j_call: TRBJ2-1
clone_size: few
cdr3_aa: CASSLPGLATNEQFF
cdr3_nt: TGTGCCAGCAGTTTACCGGGACTAGCGACGAATGAGCAGTTCTTC

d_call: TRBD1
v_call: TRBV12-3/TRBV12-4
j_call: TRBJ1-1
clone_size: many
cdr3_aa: CASSLKATGTAFF
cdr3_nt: TGTGCCAGCAGCTTGAAAGCGACAGGGACAGCTTTCTTT

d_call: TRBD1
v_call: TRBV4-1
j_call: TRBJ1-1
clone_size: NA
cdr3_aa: CASSQLDRAGTEAFF
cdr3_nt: TGCGCCAGCAGCCAATTGGACAGGGCTGGCACTGAAGCTTTCTTT

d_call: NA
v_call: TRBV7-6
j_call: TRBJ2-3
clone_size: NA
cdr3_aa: CASSLDPHNTDTQYF
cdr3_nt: TGTGCCAGCAGCTTAGATCCCCATAACACAGATACGCAGTATTTT

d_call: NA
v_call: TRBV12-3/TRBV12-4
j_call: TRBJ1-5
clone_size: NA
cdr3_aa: CASGMGGSREPQHF
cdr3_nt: TGTGCCAGCGGCATGGGGGGCTCCAGGGAGCCCCAGCATTTT

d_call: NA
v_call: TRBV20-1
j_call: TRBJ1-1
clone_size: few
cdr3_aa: CSARSKLNTEAFF
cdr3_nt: TGCAGTGCTAGAAGTAAGCTGAACACTGAAGCTTTCTTT

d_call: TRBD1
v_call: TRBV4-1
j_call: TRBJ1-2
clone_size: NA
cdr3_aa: CASRAPGQGGYGYTF
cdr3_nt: TGCGCCAGCAGGGCTCCGGGACAGGGGGGTTATGGCTACACCTTC

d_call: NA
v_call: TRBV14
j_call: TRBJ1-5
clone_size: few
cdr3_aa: CASSQDGVQPQHF
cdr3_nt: TGTGCCAGCAGCCAAGATGGGGTTCAGCCCCAGCATTTT

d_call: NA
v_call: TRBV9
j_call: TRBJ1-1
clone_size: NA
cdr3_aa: CASSVGGGGAEAFF
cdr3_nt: TGTGCCAGCAGCGTAGGCGGCGGGGGCGCTGAAGCTTTCTTT

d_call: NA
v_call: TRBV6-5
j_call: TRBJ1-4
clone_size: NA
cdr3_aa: CASSRTQGNEKLFF
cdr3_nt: TGTGCCAGCAGTCGGACCCAGGGAAATGAAAAACTGTTTTTT

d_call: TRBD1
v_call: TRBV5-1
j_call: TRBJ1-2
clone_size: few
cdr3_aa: CASSLVGQGRGYTF
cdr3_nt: TGCGCCAGCAGCTTGGTGGGACAGGGCCGCGGCTACACCTTC

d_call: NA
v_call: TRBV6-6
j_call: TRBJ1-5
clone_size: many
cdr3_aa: CASDSGVIREGQPQHF
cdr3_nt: TGTGCCAGCGATTCTGGTGTTATCCGGGAGGGACAGCCCCAGCATTTT

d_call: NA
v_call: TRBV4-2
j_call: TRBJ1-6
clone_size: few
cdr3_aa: CASSQGNREISPLHF
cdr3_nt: TGTGCCAGCAGCCAAGGGAACAGGGAGATATCACCCCTCCACTTT

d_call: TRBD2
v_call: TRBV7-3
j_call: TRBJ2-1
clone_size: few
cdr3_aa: CASNPGEGSDEQFF
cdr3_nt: TGTGCCAGCAACCCTGGGGAGGGCAGCGATGAGCAGTTCTTC

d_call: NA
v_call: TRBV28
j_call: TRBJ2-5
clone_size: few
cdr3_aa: CASSWRTDPSRSAQYF
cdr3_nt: TGTGCCAGCAGTTGGAGGACAGATCCCTCAAGGTCGGCCCAGTACTTC

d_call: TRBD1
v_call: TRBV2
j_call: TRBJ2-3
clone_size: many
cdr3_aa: CASLEIRQGRRNF
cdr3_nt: TGTGCCAGCCTTGAGATTCGACAGGGGAGGAGGAATTTT

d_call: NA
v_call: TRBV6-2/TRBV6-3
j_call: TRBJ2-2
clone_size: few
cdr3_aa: CASRKMDRNTGELFF
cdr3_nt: TGTGCCAGCAGAAAGATGGACAGGAACACCGGGGAGCTGTTTTTT

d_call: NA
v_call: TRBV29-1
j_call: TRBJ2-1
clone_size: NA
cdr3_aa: CSVAPLAIEQFF
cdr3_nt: TGCAGCGTTGCCCCCCTAGCGATTGAGCAGTTCTTC

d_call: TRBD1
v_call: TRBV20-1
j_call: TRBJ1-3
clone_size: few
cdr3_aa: CSAAPGQGIGNTIYF
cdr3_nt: TGCAGTGCTGCGCCGGGACAGGGGATTGGAAACACCATATATTTT

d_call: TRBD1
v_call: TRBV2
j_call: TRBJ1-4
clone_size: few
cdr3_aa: CASLRQGIVDEKLFF
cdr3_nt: TGTGCCAGCCTCCGACAGGGGATAGTTGATGAAAAACTGTTTTTT

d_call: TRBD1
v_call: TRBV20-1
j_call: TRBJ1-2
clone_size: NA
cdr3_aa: CSARAFFVSGTAANYGYTF
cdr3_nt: TGCAGTGCTAGAGCGTTCTTCGTCTCCGGGACAGCTGCTAACTATGGCTACACCTTC

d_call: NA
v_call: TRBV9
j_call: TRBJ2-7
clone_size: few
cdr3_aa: CASSVQLGEQYF
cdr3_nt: TGTGCCAGCAGCGTCCAGTTGGGGGAGCAGTACTTC

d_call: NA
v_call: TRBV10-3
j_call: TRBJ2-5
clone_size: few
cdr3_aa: CAISVQETQYF
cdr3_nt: TGTGCCATCAGCGTCCAAGAGACCCAGTACTTC

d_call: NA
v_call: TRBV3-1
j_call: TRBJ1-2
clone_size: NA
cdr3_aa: CASSQGRGEGYGYTF
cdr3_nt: TGTGCCAGCAGCCAAGGACGGGGAGAGGGCTATGGCTACACCTTC

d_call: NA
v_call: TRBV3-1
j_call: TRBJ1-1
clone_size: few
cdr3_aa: CASSQAPQVSEAFF
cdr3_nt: TGTGCCAGCAGCCAAGCCCCACAGGTGTCGGAAGCTTTCTTT

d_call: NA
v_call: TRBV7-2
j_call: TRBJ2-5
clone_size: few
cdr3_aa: CASSSNRAETQYF
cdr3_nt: TGTGCCAGCAGCTCGAACAGGGCAGAGACCCAGTACTTC

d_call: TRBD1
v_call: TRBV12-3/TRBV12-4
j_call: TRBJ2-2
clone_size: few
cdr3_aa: CASTRTGGTGELFF
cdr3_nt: TGTGCCAGCACCCGGACAGGGGGGACCGGGGAGCTGTTTTTT

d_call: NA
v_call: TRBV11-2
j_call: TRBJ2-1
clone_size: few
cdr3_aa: CASRTVGRRRNEQFF
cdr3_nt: TGTGCCAGCCGCACCGTCGGGAGACGTCGCAATGAGCAGTTCTTC

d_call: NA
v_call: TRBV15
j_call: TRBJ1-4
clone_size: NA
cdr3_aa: CATSNRRGEKLFF
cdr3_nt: TGTGCCACCAGCAACCGACGGGGAGAAAAACTGTTTTTT

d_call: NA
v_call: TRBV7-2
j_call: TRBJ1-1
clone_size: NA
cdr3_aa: CASSPSLEDTEAFF
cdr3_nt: TGTGCCAGCAGCCCCAGCTTGGAGGACACTGAAGCTTTCTTT

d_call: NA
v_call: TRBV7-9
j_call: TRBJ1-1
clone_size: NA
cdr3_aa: CASRSGSHAEAFF
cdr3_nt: TGTGCCAGCAGGTCGGGATCGCACGCTGAAGCTTTCTTT

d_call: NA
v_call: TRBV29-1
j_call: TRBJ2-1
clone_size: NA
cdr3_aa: CSVEDKTYRSSYNEQFF
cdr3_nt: TGCAGCGTTGAAGATAAGACCTACCGAAGCTCCTACAATGAGCAGTTCTTC

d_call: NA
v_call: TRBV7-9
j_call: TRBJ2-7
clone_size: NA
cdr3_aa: CASSPPTASLEQYF
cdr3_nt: TGTGCCAGCAGCCCGCCGACAGCCAGCCTCGAGCAGTACTTC

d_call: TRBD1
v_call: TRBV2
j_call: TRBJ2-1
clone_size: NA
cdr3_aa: CASSDIGQGNYNEQFF
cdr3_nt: TGTGCCAGCAGTGATATTGGACAGGGGAACTACAATGAGCAGTTCTTC

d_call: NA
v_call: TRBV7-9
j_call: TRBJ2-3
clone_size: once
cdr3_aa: CASSPLDRRVTDTQYF
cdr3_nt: TGTGCCAGCAGCCCTCTGGACAGGAGGGTGACAGATACGCAGTATTTT

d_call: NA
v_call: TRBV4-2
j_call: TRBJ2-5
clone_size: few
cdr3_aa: CASSQDESQETQYF
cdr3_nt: TGTGCCAGCAGCCAAGATGAGAGCCAAGAGACCCAGTACTTC

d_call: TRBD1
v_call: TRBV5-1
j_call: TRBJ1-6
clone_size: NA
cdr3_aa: CASSSAGQGHSPLHF
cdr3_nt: TGCGCCAGCAGCTCCGCCGGACAGGGCCATTCACCCCTCCACTTT

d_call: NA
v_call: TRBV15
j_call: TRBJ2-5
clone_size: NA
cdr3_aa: CATSRTGQSQETQYF
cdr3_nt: TGTGCCACCAGCAGAACTGGACAGTCCCAAGAGACCCAGTACTTC

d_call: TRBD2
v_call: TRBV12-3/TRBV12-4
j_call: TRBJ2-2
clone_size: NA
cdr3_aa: CASTRGGETGELFF
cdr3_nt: TGTGCCAGCACCCGCGGGGGGGAGACCGGGGAGCTGTTTTTT

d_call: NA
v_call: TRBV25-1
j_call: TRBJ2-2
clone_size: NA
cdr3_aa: CASSEGVRNTGELFF
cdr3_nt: TGTGCCAGCAGTGAAGGGGTGCGAAACACCGGGGAGCTGTTTTTT

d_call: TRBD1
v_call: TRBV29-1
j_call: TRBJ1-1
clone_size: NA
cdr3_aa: CSVEDPGTGPTEAFF
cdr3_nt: TGCAGCGTTGAAGATCCCGGGACAGGGCCCACTGAAGCTTTCTTT

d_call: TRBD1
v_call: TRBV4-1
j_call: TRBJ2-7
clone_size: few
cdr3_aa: CASSHAETGGQEQYF
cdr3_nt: TGCGCCAGCAGCCACGCGGAGACAGGGGGGCAAGAGCAGTACTTC

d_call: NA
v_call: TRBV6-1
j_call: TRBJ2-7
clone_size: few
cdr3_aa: CASSENSWGSYEQYF
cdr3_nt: TGTGCCAGCAGTGAAAACTCCTGGGGCAGCTACGAGCAGTACTTC

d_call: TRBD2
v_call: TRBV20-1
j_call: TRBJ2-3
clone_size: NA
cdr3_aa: CSAREYLAGFSDTQYF
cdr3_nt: TGCAGTGCTAGAGAATATCTAGCGGGATTTTCAGATACGCAGTATTTT

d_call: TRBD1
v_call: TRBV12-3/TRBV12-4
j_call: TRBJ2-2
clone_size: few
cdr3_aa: CASSLRDSPGELFF
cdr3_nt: TGTGCCAGCAGTCTTCGGGACAGCCCTGGGGAGCTGTTTTTT